A single sample is the source of the 22 T cell receptor beta chains below, sequenced in a study of glioma-infiltrating T cells after dendritic cell vaccination. Repertoires were generated with immunoSEQ multiplex PCR, while TCRdb's copy carries only in-frame clones and drops some. The data hold about 73,000 clones, with 82% observed a single time. Sequencing was performed on blood, taken before dendritic cell vaccination. These receptors were collected from a human donor with glioblastoma.

This rearrangement joins TRBV5-8 to TRBJ1-3, with D tentatively TRBD1 (6 bases). CDR1 and CDR2 (germline): SGHTS, YDEGEE. Trimming removed 4 bases from V and 3 bases from J, with 17 bases in between. This CDR3 spans 16 amino acids. The CDR3 reads CASSTLRDKGGNTIYF. The CDR3 DNA sequence: TGTGCCAGCAGCACCCTCCGGGACAAAGGTGGAAACACCATATATTTT.

The chain links TRBV5-1 to TRBJ1-2, with D tentatively TRBD1 (5 bases). Germline V gene data show CDR1 as SGHRS and CDR2 as YFSETQ. V was pared by 0 bases and J by 6 bases, with 12 bases between. The CDR3 consists of 14 residues. CDR3 coding DNA: TGCGCCAGCAGCTTGGGTCACGGGACTGATGGCTACACCTTC. This codes for CASSLGHGTDGYTF.

This clone appeared a single time. This sequence joins TRBV14 and TRBJ2-5; D is possibly TRBD1 (7 bases). This CDR3 contains 19 residues. Germline values: CDR1 SGHDN, CDR2 FVKESK. Trimming pared 1 base from V and 7 bases from J, leaving 28 bases between. DNA for the CDR3: TGTGCCAGCAGCCAAGGCCACTTAAGGGGGCAGCGGGTTTGGAGGACCCAGTACTTC. This gives the protein CASSQGHLRGQRVWRTQYF.

V gene TRBV5-6 combines with J gene TRBJ2-5; D gene ambiguous. The CDR3 is made up of 12 amino acids. V gave up 4 bases and J gave up 1 base, with 5 bases separating them. Germline V lookup: CDR1 SGHDT, CDR2 YYEEEE. CDR3 nucleotides: TGTGCCAGCAGCCTTATCCAAGAGACCCAGTACTTC. Its translation is CASSLIQETQYF. Looking up the rest from reference TRBV5-6 and TRBJ2-5 gives the full variable domain: DAGVTQSPTHLIKTRGQQVTLRCSPKSGHDTVSWYQQALGQGPQFIFQYYEEEERQRGNFPDRFSGHQFPNYSSELNVNALLLGDSALYLCASSLIQETQYFGPGTRLLVL.

The genes are TRBV30 and TRBJ1-2; D is uncertain. Germline V gene data show CDR1 as GTSNPN and CDR2 as SVGIG (reference sequence). Trimming left V 0 bases short and J 8 bases short, with 13 bases between. CDR3 length: 13 residues. CDR3 in DNA: TGTGCCTGGAGTGTCCTGGGCCGCCTAGGCTACACCTTC. Protein: CAWSVLGRLGYTF.

The sample holds a few counts of this clone. The J gene is TRBJ2-4, the V gene TRBV19, with TRBD2 as a possible D gene (5 bases). CDR1 LNHDA and CDR2 SQIVND come from the germline V gene (reference sequence). V was shortened by 3 bases and J by 9 bases, with 9 bases between the two germline ends. The CDR3 spans 12 residues. CDR3 in amino acids: CASSMFRGIQYF. The DNA of the CDR3 is TGTGCCAGTAGTATGTTCCGGGGCATTCAGTACTTC.

As concerns this clone: At one end the junction does not follow the germline gene, possibly because of a read error. The chain links TRBV7-2 to TRBJ1-2; TRBD1 aligns across 7 bases. This CDR3 spans 14 amino acids. CDR1 and CDR2 (germline): SGHTA, FQGNSA. In DNA, the CDR3 is TGTGCCAGCACCTTAGGGCAGGGGGACCGTGGCTACACCTTC. The encoded protein is CASTLGQGDRGYTF.

This clone was counted once. V usage is TRBV7-9 and J usage is TRBJ2-1, with D possibly being TRBD1 (5 bases). The CDR3 consists of 16 residues. The germline V and J ends were trimmed by 3 bases and 0 bases, with 12 bases remaining between them. Germline V CDR1 and CDR2: SEHNR, FQNEAQ (reference sequence). CDR3 loop: CASSLGQGSSYNEQFF. The DNA for the CDR3 is TGTGCCAGCAGCTTGGGTCAGGGAAGCTCCTACAATGAGCAGTTCTTC.

The chain has TRBV5-1 and TRBJ1-6; 9 bases map to TRBD1. Germline V gene data show CDR1 as SGHRS and CDR2 as YFSETQ. CDR3 length: 17 amino acids. The ends lost 3 bases at V and 4 bases at J; junction bases unmatched: 8. The CDR3 spells CASSSLTGTGYNSPLHF. CDR3 DNA: TGCGCCAGCAGCTCGTTGACCGGGACAGGGTATAATTCACCCCTCCACTTT. The full variable domain, rest sourced from reference TRBV5-1 and TRBJ1-6, is KAGVTQTPRYLIKTRGQQVTLSCSPISGHRSVSWYQQTPGQGLQFLFEYFSETQRNKGNFPGRFSGRQFSNSRSEMNVSTLELGDSALYLCASSSLTGTGYNSPLHFGNGTRLTVT.

The rearrangement uses TRBV10-1 and TRBJ2-1; 9 nucleotides agree with TRBD2. The junction had 17 bases not matched to a gene; V was cut back by 8 bases and J by 6 bases. The germline gives CDR1 WNHNN, CDR2 SYGVQD (reference sequence). This CDR3 contains 17 residues. The DNA for the CDR3 is TGCGCCAGCGAAGAAAGGGGGGCAGCGGGAGGCAGCAATGAGCAGTTCTTC. Protein sequence: CASEERGAAGGSNEQFF.

The V gene is TRBV9, the J gene TRBJ2-3; D perhaps matches TRBD1 (6 bases). V was pared by 0 bases and J by 4 bases, with 9 bases between. Germline assignment: CDR1 SGDLS and CDR2 YYNGEE. The CDR3 consists of 14 residues. The CDR3 DNA follows: TGTGCCAGCAGCGTAGGAGGGGGTGCAGATACGCAGTATTTT. It translates to CASSVGGGADTQYF.

The V gene is TRBV30, the J gene TRBJ1-5; 9 positions agree with TRBD1. Germline V lookup: CDR1 GTSNPN, CDR2 SVGIG (reference sequence). This CDR3 has 12 amino acids. The junction had 5 bases not matched to a gene; V was cut back by 3 bases and J by 11 bases. The CDR3 DNA sequence: TGTGCCTGGAGCTCCGGGACAGGGTCCCAGCATTTT. This gives the protein CAWSSGTGSQHF.

About this clone itself: The CDR3 end shows no conserved phenylalanine or tryptophan, and so a read error is likely. The DNA is omitted, as the CDR3 cannot be located on it reliably, and the CDR3 follows TCRdb's listing. The chain is built from TRBV27 and TRBJ2-7; TRBD1, the D gene given by the table, was not confirmed from the DNA. The CDR3 totals 10 residues, both ends included. Germline lookup yields CDR1 MNHEY and CDR2 SMNVEV (reference sequence). CDR3 region: CASSFTPRTG.

J is TRBJ2-2 and V is TRBV5-1, with D possibly being TRBD1 (5 bases). V was shortened by 0 bases and J by 2 bases, with 8 bases between the two germline ends. Germline V CDR1 and CDR2: SGHRS, YFSETQ. The CDR3 is 15 residues long. In DNA, the CDR3 is TGCGCCAGCAGCTTGGATCAGGGAAACACCGGGGAGCTGTTTTTT. It codes for CASSLDQGNTGELFF.

J is TRBJ2-1 and V is TRBV10-1; D may be TRBD1 (6 bases). Trimming removed 6 bases from V and 3 bases from J, with 9 bases in between. Germline CDR1 and CDR2: WNHNN and SYGVQD (reference sequence). This CDR3 has 13 residues. The CDR3 nucleotides read TGCGCCAGCAGGAGGACAGTCTACAATGAGCAGTTCTTC. Protein sequence: CASRRTVYNEQFF.

As to this clone: Germline and junction disagree at one end, which may indicate a read error. The V call is TRBV4-1, the J call TRBJ2-3; TRBD2 agrees at 10 bases. Germline values: CDR1 MGHRA, CDR2 YSYEKL. The CDR3 runs to 18 residues. CDR3 residues: CAGSFNPRTSGSTDTQYF. The CDR3 nucleotides are TGCGCCGGCAGCTTCAATCCCCGGACTAGCGGCTCCACAGATACGCAGTATTTT.

This chain uses TRBV5-1 with TRBJ2-5; 10 bases fit TRBD2. The CDR3 is 15 amino acids. Germline loops: CDR1 SGHRS, CDR2 YFSETQ. V lost 4 bases and J lost 5; bases outside the gene matches: 8. The CDR3 sequence is CASSGPSGRVETQYF. The CDR3 DNA is TGCGCCAGCAGCGGTCCCAGCGGGAGGGTGGAGACCCAGTACTTC.

The V call is TRBV27, the J call TRBJ1-2; D uncertain. From germline, CDR1 is MNHEY and CDR2 SMNVEV (reference sequence). V was pared by 0 bases and J by 3 bases, with 11 bases between. The length of the CDR3 is 15 residues. The CDR3 coding sequence is TGTGCCAGCAGTTTATCTCTGTCGGGGTACTATGGCTACACCTTC. Amino acid sequence: CASSLSLSGYYGYTF.

The V gene is TRBV6-5, the J gene TRBJ2-5; a possible D gene is TRBD2 (7 bases). CDR1 is MNHEY and CDR2 is SVGAGI in the germline V gene. The CDR3 loop spans 14 amino acids. Between the trimmed V and J ends, which lost 8 bases and 3 bases, there was a span of 16 bases. Here the CDR3 DNA reads TGTGCCAGCTCTGTCGGGGGGACAAAAGAGACCCAGTACTTC. Residues: CASSVGGTKETQYF.

Written as DNA, the CDR3 is TGTGCCAGCTCACGTCCTATGGCAGATACGCAGTATTTT. It translates to CASSRPMADTQYF. The J gene is TRBJ2-3, the V gene TRBV18; D is undetermined. Germline V gene sequence: CDR1 KGHSH, CDR2 LQKENI. Trimming removed 4 bases from V and 4 bases from J, with 9 bases in between. The CDR3 has 13 residues. Based on the CDR3 plus reference TRBV18 and TRBJ2-3, the full variable domain is NAGVMQNPRHLVRRRGQEARLRCSPMKGHSHVYWYRQLPEEGLKFMVYLQKENIIDESGMPKERFSAEFPKEGPSILRIQQVVRGDSAAYFCASSRPMADTQYFGPGTRLTVL.

The genes are TRBV5-1 and TRBJ1-5; D ambiguous. The length of the CDR3 is 19 residues. Germline CDR1 SGHRS, CDR2 YFSETQ. V was shortened by 2 bases and J by 0 bases, with 21 bases between the two germline ends. The CDR3 DNA reads as TGCGCCAGCAGCTTCTTGATAGGGCAAACAGACTATAGCAATCAGCCCCAGCATTTT. This gives the protein CASSFLIGQTDYSNQPQHF.

This clone was recorded a few times. The chain combines TRBV6-1 with TRBJ1-5, with D perhaps matching TRBD1 (5 bases). CDR3 length equals 14 residues. Trimming left V 6 bases short and J 4 bases short, with 13 bases between. The V gene's germline CDR1 is MNHNS and CDR2 SASEGT. DNA of the CDR3: TGTGCCAGCAGGCAGGGTTATAGGAATCAGCCCCAGCATTTT. This encodes CASRQGYRNQPQHF.